The sequence of this TCR beta chain was determined in a study of T cell clones after liver transplantation (dated by TCRdb to between 2018 and 2021). Some background on the complete study: The samples were obtained from ITN030ST, a randomized trial that attempted immunosuppression withdrawal within 2 years after liver transplantation. Donor-reactive T cell clones were identified using TCRbeta sequencing after a pre-transplant mixed lymphocyte reaction and were then followed in post-transplant blood. Tolerance was defined as complete immunosuppression withdrawal for at least one year with no rise in liver enzymes beyond twice the upper limit of normal. Of the 8 liver transplant recipients making up the studied cohort, 3 were classified as tolerant and 5 as non-tolerant. Until randomization at 12-24 months post-transplant, subjects were given standard immunosuppression, with no induction therapy. As an antigen-independent comparator for the donor-reactive sequences, third party-reactive TCRbeta sequences from pre-transplant MLRs were identified as well. Three of the eight recipients were HCV-positive; the others were transplanted for non-autoimmune, non-viral indications. Blood samples were collected pre-transplant, pre-randomization before withdrawal, and post-randomization after either complete withdrawal or failed withdrawal.

Notes on this clone: Its binding antigen is unknown. Per-base qualities were not stored, and no clone one base away is much larger.

Frozen genomic DNA underwent high-throughput TCRbeta CDR3 sequencing by immunoSEQ, including PCR amplification, mapping, bias correction and internal controls. As for the original processing: Productive rearrangements were kept, and unique TCRbeta sequences were defined by CDR3 nucleotide sequence plus V and J gene. For classification of a sequence as donor-reactive, at least 5-fold expansion in CFSE-low cells relative to unstimulated pre-transplant cells and a frequency of at least 0.01% were required. Minimum frequency thresholds were set for each subject based on the unstimulated sample with the lowest template count, ensuring at least 90% detection power. Jensen-Shannon divergence between the top 1000 TCRbeta sequences after and before transplant was used to measure repertoire turnover. Changes in detection of donor-reactive sequences were tested with two-sided Fisher's exact tests. TCRdb took over this immuneACCESS table, retaining in-frame rearrangements with V and J assigned. Such tables are incomplete; in checked studies, under half of the missing clones stem from an unresolved V gene, and the remainder is unexplained. Clone size and the V and J calls come from that table; the DNA yielded D and trimming. Present in this sample are around 110,000 clones, about nine tenths of which were seen just once. The ten largest clonotypes hold around 0.83% of the sample.

The study at large found these results: A significant post-transplant decrease in circulating donor-reactive CD4 TCRbeta sequences was observed in most of the 8 subjects, irrespective of tolerance or HCV status. After accounting for repertoire turnover, donor-reactive detection was significantly reduced in 7 of 8 subjects for CD4 and 8 of 8 for CD8. The conclusions were considered preliminary, being limited by small, heterogeneous patient numbers and non-standardized post-transplant time points. Because allograft tissue specimens were not available, migration of donor-reactive T cells into the graft, rather than deletion, may have occurred. Low numbers of available donor cells limited the measurable donor-reactive repertoire in two subjects. A greater decline was seen for donor-reactive sequences than for third party-reactive sequences, suggesting partial antigen-specific deletion unrelated to withdrawal success.

From the germline V gene, CDR1 is LGHNA and CDR2 is YSLEER. V drops 2 bases and J drops 0 bases, leaving 14 bases in between. The CDR3 numbers 17 residues from cysteine through phenylalanine. The only DNA kept is the CDR3, 51 bases in frame from the first base. Unstimulated PBMCs, after thawing, were stained for CD3, CD4 and CD8 and then FACS-sorted into CD3+CD4+ and CD3+CD8+ populations. All 8 studied subjects were randomized to immunosuppression withdrawal. Genomic DNA was isolated with the Qiagen DNeasy Blood and Tissue Kit. Recombination linked TRBV4-3 to TRBJ2-4; a tentative D match to TRBD2 spans 6 bases. The receptor was isolated from a human patient who received a liver transplant. After a transplant, the donor of the graft may account for some T cells. Sequencing used CD4+ T cells from blood, obtained 12 months after liver transplant. The sequenced DNA: TGCGCCAGCAGCCAAACCGGAGGAGCGGGAGCCAAAAACATTCAGTACTTC. It translates as CASSQTGGAGAKNIQYF.